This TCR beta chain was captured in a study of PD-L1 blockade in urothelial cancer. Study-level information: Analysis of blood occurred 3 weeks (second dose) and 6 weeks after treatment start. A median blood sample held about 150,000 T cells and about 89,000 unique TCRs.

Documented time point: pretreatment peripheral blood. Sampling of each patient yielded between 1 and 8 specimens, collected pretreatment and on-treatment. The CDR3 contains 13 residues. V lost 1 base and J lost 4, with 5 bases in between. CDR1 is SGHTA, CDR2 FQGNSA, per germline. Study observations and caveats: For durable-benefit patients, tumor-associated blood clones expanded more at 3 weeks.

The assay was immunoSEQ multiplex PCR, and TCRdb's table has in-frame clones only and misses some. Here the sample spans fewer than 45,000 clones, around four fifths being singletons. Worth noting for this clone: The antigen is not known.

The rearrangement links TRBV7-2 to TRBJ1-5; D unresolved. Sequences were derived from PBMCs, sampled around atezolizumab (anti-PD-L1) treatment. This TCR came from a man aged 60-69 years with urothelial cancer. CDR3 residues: CASSLGANQPQHF. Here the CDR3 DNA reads TGTGCCAGCAGCTTAGGGGCTAATCAGCCCCAGCATTTT.